A single sample gave rise to the 18 T cell receptor beta chains below, sequenced in a study of control samples from healthy donors and cancer patients. The protocol was immunoSEQ multiplex PCR, while the TCRdb copy is restricted to in-frame clones and leaves out a portion. In the table there are 200,000 or so clones, just under 95% of which are singletons. The specimen sequenced was blood. The receptors were sampled from a man aged 45 to 65 in good health.

The chain combines TRBV7-9 with TRBJ1-4; 10 bases agree with TRBD1. Trimming took 6 bases from V and 8 from J; bases not matched to a gene: 6. There are 14 residues in the CDR3. In germline, CDR1 is SEHNR, CDR2 FQNEAQ (reference sequence). CDR3 DNA: TGTGCCAGCAGTACCGGGACAGGGGCGGAAAAACTGTTTTTT. Its protein product is CASSTGTGAEKLFF.

The gene calls are TRBV28 and TRBJ1-5; D possibly corresponds to TRBD1 (5 bases). The CDR3 runs to 12 residues. The germline CDR1 and CDR2 sequences are MDHEN and SYDVKM. V was shortened by 2 bases and J by 6 bases, with 5 bases between the two germline ends. This chain's CDR3 is CASSLTGQPQHF. Written as DNA, the CDR3 is TGTGCCAGCAGTTTAACAGGTCAGCCCCAGCATTTT.

CDR3 in amino acids: CASSGRGTSAEQYF. CDR3 coding DNA: TGTGCCAGCAGCGGTAGGGGGACTAGCGCCGAGCAGTACTTC. The chain employs TRBV9 and TRBJ2-7; 10 bases agree with TRBD2. Per the germline V gene, CDR1 is SGDLS and CDR2 is YYNGEE. CDR3 length: 14 residues. V dropped 3 bases and J dropped 6; count of bases not matched to a gene: 6.

V and J are TRBV6-6 and TRBJ2-3, with a possible D match to TRBD2 (6 bases). Germline lookup yields CDR1 MNHNY and CDR2 SVGAGI (reference sequence). This CDR3 contains 14 residues. The V end lost 7 bases, the J end lost 4 bases, and 15 bases lay between the germline ends. The CDR3 nucleotides read TGTGCCAGCAATGACCCGGGGGAGCCAGATACGCAGTATTTT. This encodes CASNDPGEPDTQYF.

CDR3 sequence: CASSLGRAIQPQHF. CDR3 nucleotides: TGTGCCAGCAGCTTGGGCAGGGCTATTCAGCCCCAGCATTTT. The chain is built from TRBV5-6 and TRBJ1-5, with TRBD1 as a possible D gene (5 bases). Germline V gene data show CDR1 as SGHDT and CDR2 as YYEEEE. The CDR3 is 14 amino acids. With 0 bases removed from V and 6 bases from J, the gap between germline ends came to 10 bases.

To note about this clone: Other DNA sequences in the same sample also yield this CDR3. The chain combines TRBV2 with TRBJ2-5; a possible D gene is TRBD2 (6 bases). Germline CDR1 and CDR2: SNHLY and FYNNEI. Trimming stripped 4 bases from V and 5 bases from J, with 11 bases between. The CDR3 has 13 amino acids. CDR3 nucleotides: TGTGCCAGCAGTGGGGCAGGGAGGGAGACCCAGTACTTC. This encodes CASSGAGRETQYF.

CDR3 bases: TGCGCCAGCGGAGACGGCAGCACAGATACGCAGTATTTT. It specifies CASGDGSTDTQYF. The rearrangement joins TRBV5-1 to TRBJ2-3; D is uncertain. CDR1 is SGHRS and CDR2 is YFSETQ in the germline V gene. Between the trimmed V and J ends, which lost 7 bases and 0 bases, there was a span of 9 bases. This CDR3 comprises 13 residues.

In regard to this clone: Other DNA sequences of this sample code for an identical CDR3. This chain's CDR3 is CASSVGQGAEAFF. The CDR3 bases are TGTGCCAGCAGCGTAGGGCAAGGGGCTGAAGCTTTCTTT. The chain joins TRBV9 to TRBJ1-1; D is possibly TRBD1 (5 bases). Germline CDR1 reads SGDLS; CDR2 reads YYNGEE. This CDR3 region has 13 residues. Trimming took off 0 bases at V and 6 bases at J, with 9 bases between the two ends.

V usage is TRBV11-2 and J usage is TRBJ2-5; D unresolved. Between the trimmed V and J ends, which lost 1 base and 1 base, there was a span of 7 bases. The CDR3 is 14 residues long. The germline gives CDR1 SGHAT, CDR2 FQNNGV. CDR3 nucleotides: TGTGCCAGCAGCTTAGGGAGAGCCCAAGAGACCCAGTACTTC. Its translation is CASSLGRAQETQYF.

V is TRBV30 and J is TRBJ1-2; 12 bases match TRBD1. Trimming at V came to 8 bases and at J to 7 bases, leaving 8 bases not matched to a gene. Per germline, CDR1 GTSNPN and CDR2 SVGIG (reference sequence). The CDR3 is made up of 13 amino acids. CDR3 residues: CAGSGQGAGGYTF. CDR3 coding DNA: TGTGCCGGTTCGGGACAGGGGGCGGGTGGCTACACCTTC.

CDR3 in DNA: TGTGCCAGCAGCTTAGCCGCGCTATATACGCAGTATTTT. Amino acids: CASSLAALYTQYF. The V and J genes are TRBV7-2 and TRBJ2-3; D call uncertain. Germline-derived CDR1 and CDR2 are SGHTA and FQGNSA. The CDR3 is 13 amino acids. Trimming pared 0 bases from V and 7 bases from J, leaving 8 bases between.

The chain links TRBV27 to TRBJ2-1; D is undetermined. V dropped 5 bases and J dropped 7 bases, with 9 bases sitting between them. This CDR3 contains 12 residues. CDR1 is MNHEY and CDR2 is SMNVEV in the germline V gene (reference sequence). Here the CDR3 reads CASSLTRNEQFF. The CDR3 DNA reads as TGTGCCAGCAGTCTTACAAGGAATGAGCAGTTCTTC.

V and J are TRBV30 and TRBJ1-1, with D unresolved. The CDR3 is 12 amino acids. V shed 4 bases and J shed 1 base, with 7 bases lying between them. Germline-derived CDR1 and CDR2 are GTSNPN and SVGIG (reference sequence). This CDR3 is CAWTDKNTEAFF. The CDR3 region has the DNA TGTGCCTGGACAGATAAGAACACTGAAGCTTTCTTT.

This chain links TRBV21-1 with TRBJ1-1. TRBV21-1 represents a pseudogene. CDR3 length: 15 amino acids. The CDR3 sequence is CASSRNKNQNTEAFF. The CDR3 region has the DNA TGTGCCAGCAGCAGAAATAAGAACCAAAACACTGAAGCTTTCTTT.

The chain combines TRBV19 with TRBJ1-3; D might be TRBD1 (5 bases). Germline CDR1 is LNHDA and CDR2 is SQIVND (reference sequence). Trimming stripped 3 bases from V and 0 bases from J, with 9 bases between. The CDR3 is 15 residues long. The CDR3 reads CASSIQGHSGNTIYF. DNA for the CDR3: TGTGCCAGTAGTATTCAGGGCCACTCTGGAAACACCATATATTTT.

The chain is built from TRBV7-9 and TRBJ2-5; no reliable D call. Trimming shortened V by 7 bases and J by 1 base, and 19 bases separated the two germline ends. The CDR3 loop spans 16 amino acids. Germline values: CDR1 SEHNR, CDR2 FQNEAQ (reference sequence). CDR3: CASTTYGQDPQETQYF. The CDR3 DNA sequence: TGTGCCAGCACCACTTACGGTCAGGACCCCCAAGAGACCCAGTACTTC.

The chain is built from TRBV6-2 or TRBV6-3 and TRBJ1-5; 10 bases are a match to TRBD1. CDR3 size: 18 residues. Germline loops: CDR1 MNHEY, CDR2 SVGEGT. J was trimmed by 3 bases and V by 0 bases; bases with no gene match: 8. CDR3 amino acids: CASSYSMRDRGINQPQHF. CDR3 DNA: TGTGCCAGCAGTTACTCGATGCGGGACAGGGGCATCAATCAGCCCCAGCATTTT.

This clone was observed a single time. The chain carries TRBV19 and TRBJ1-1; no clear D. Trimming removed 6 bases from V and 4 bases from J, with 12 bases in between. Germline lookup yields CDR1 LNHDA and CDR2 SQIVND (reference sequence). There are 13 residues in the CDR3. The chain's CDR3 is CASRQRPGTEAFF. For the CDR3, the DNA is TGTGCCAGTAGACAACGACCGGGCACTGAAGCTTTCTTT.